Listed below are T cell receptor beta chains from one sample, sequenced in a study of blood T cell repertoires in COVID-19. Assay used: immunoSEQ multiplex PCR; TCRdb lists only in-frame clones, some missing. The table includes 300,000 to 350,000 clones, about 93% detected once. Sequencing was performed on peripheral blood. The receptors were sampled from a woman aged 25-40 years with COVID-19, enrolled during active disease. Each CDR3 is given with its conserved first and last residue. Each record gives: J gene, V gene, clone size, D gene, CDR3 DNA, CDR3 protein. A D gene is named only where the DNA matches it firmly. Not every row has a clone size; where given, it reads once, few, many or a size class.

TRBJ2-7 TRBV9 . . TGTGCCAGCAGCGTGAACCCGAGCTCCTACGAGCAGTACTTC CASSVNPSSYEQYF
TRBJ1-6 TRBV9 . . TGTGCCAGCAGCGAGGGGGACACGCTTGATAAGGACTATAATTCACCCCTCCACTTT CASSEGDTLDKDYNSPLHF
TRBJ2-1 TRBV7-2 . TRBD2 TGTGCCAGCAACCACCCCAGCGGGAGGCCCTACAATGAGCAGTTCTTC CASNHPSGRPYNEQFF
TRBJ1-6 TRBV30 . TRBD1 TGTGCCTGGAGTCGCGGGGACAGGGATTCACCCCTCCACTTT CAWSRGDRDSPLHF
TRBJ2-4 TRBV7-2 . . TGTGCCAGCAGCTTAGGGGGTAGCGGCAAAAACATTCAGTACTTC CASSLGGSGKNIQYF
TRBJ2-7 TRBV28 . . TGTGCCAGCAGCCAGGCGCCCTCAAACAACGAGCAGTACTTC CASSQAPSNNEQYF
TRBJ2-1 TRBV5-1 once TRBD2 TGCGCCAGCAGCTTTGAGACTAGCGGGAGTCCCACCAGCTCCTACAATGAGCAGTTCTTC CASSFETSGSPTSSYNEQFF
TRBJ2-2 TRBV27 . . TGTGCCAGCGAACGGGACTCGTCACCTACCGGGGAGCTGTTTTTT CASERDSSPTGELFF
TRBJ1-4 TRBV27 . TRBD1 TGTGCCAGCAGTTTAAGGGACAGGGCGAAACTGTTTTTT CASSLRDRAKLFF
TRBJ2-7 TRBV4-3 . TRBD2 TGCGCCAGCAGCGATTTTCGGACTAGCGGAGGGCATTACGAGCAGTACTTC CASSDFRTSGGHYEQYF
TRBJ2-5 TRBV28 once TRBD2 TGTGCCAGCAGTTTAGGACTAGACGGGTCCCAGTACTTC CASSLGLDGSQYF
TRBJ2-7 TRBV30 . TRBD1 TGTGCCTGGACCCCCGGGGGGACAGGGTCACGGGGGGACTTC CAWTPGGTGSRGDF
TRBJ2-2 TRBV15 . . TGTGCCACCAGCAGCCGGGACATAAACACCGGGGAGCTGTTTTTT CATSSRDINTGELFF
TRBJ2-3 TRBV5-5 once . TGTGCCAGCAGCCCGTCCATCCGAGCAGATACGCAGTATTTT CASSPSIRADTQYF
TRBJ2-7 TRBV4-3 . TRBD2 TGCGCCAGCAGCCAAGGTTCTAGCGGGAATTACGAGCAGTACTTC CASSQGSSGNYEQYF
TRBJ1-2 TRBV10-3 . TRBD1 TGTGCCATCAGTGACCTCTTGGAGGGGGCGAGAAATGGCTACACCTTC CAISDLLEGARNGYTF
TRBJ2-7 TRBV18 . TRBD1 TGTGCCAGCTCACCTGCCGGGACAGGGATTGGTTACGAGCAGTACTTC CASSPAGTGIGYEQYF
TRBJ1-2 TRBV5-6 . . TGTGCCAGCAGCTTACTTACAGGTTCGGGCTATGGCTACACCTTC CASSLLTGSGYGYTF
TRBJ1-2 TRBV20-1 . TRBD1 TGCAGTGCTAGTGGACAGGTCGGCTACACCTTC CSASGQVGYTF
TRBJ1-6 TRBV25-1 . . TGTGCCAGCAGCTCTACTGGGGCAGGGGATAATTCACCCCTCCACTTT CASSSTGAGDNSPLHF
TRBJ2-3 TRBV4-1 . TRBD2 TGCGCCAGCAGCCAAGATGGGCGGGGGACAGATACGCAGTATTTT CASSQDGRGTDTQYF
TRBJ2-1 TRBV28 . . TGTGCCAGCTCAAGGAGGGCAGGGGGGAATGAGCAGTTCTTC CASSRRAGGNEQFF
TRBJ2-1 TRBV19 . . TGTGCCAGTAGTATAGATAACAATGAGCAGTTCTTC CASSIDNNEQFF
TRBJ2-7 TRBV6-5 . . TGTGCCAGCAGTTCCGGTACAGGCTCCTACGAGCAGTACTTC CASSSGTGSYEQYF
TRBJ1-4 TRBV5-4 . . TGTGCCAGCAGCTTGAGGGCTGGGGAGGAAAAACTGTTTTTT CASSLRAGEEKLFF
TRBJ2-7 TRBV6-1 . TRBD1 TGTGCCAGCAGTGAACTTCGGGACAGCTCCTACGAGCAGTACTTC CASSELRDSSYEQYF
TRBJ1-1 TRBV7-2 . . TGTGCCAGCAGCTTAGTAGCAGGGAAAGCTTTCTTT CASSLVAGKAFF
TRBJ1-1 TRBV2 . TRBD1 TGTGCCAGCAGAGAGACAGGGGGAAGAACTGAAGCTTTCTTT CASRETGGRTEAFF
TRBJ2-5 TRBV2 once . TGTGCCAGCAGTGAGTGGCGATTGGATGGAGGAGAGACCCAGTACTTC CASSEWRLDGGETQYF
TRBJ2-5 TRBV2 . . TGTGCCAGCAGGGTGGAGTCGGAGACCCAGTACTTC CASRVESETQYF
TRBJ2-1 TRBV2 . TRBD2 TGTGCCAGCAGTGAAGGTCTAGCGGGAGTTAGTGAGCAGTTCTTC CASSEGLAGVSEQFF
TRBJ1-3 TRBV5-1 . TRBD1 TGCGCCAGCAGCCGCGGACAGGAGGGGGGAAACACCATATATTTT CASSRGQEGGNTIYF
TRBJ1-2 TRBV15 . TRBD1 TGTGCCACCAGCAGAGACCAGGGGGGCTATGGCTACACCTTC CATSRDQGGYGYTF
TRBJ2-7 TRBV28 . . TGTGCCAGCAGTACAACCTACGAGCAGTACTTC CASSTTYEQYF